The rows below give T cell receptor beta chains drawn from one sample of a study of T cell responses to AZD1222 COVID-19 vaccine. Repertoires were generated with immunoSEQ multiplex PCR, while TCRdb's copy carries only in-frame clones and drops some. The table has some 250,000 clones, approximately 94% seen once; the top ten hold around 0.5%. The sample here was peripheral blood, taken 28 days after the second AZD1222 dose. The receptors shown here come from an adult who received the AZD1222 COVID-19 vaccine. Both conserved end residues are part of each CDR3. The D gene is left open where the match is weak. The listing skips clone size in some rows; elsewhere it reads once, few, many or a size class.

v_gene	d_gene	j_gene	abundance	CDR3aa	CDR3nt
TRBV4-2	TRBD2	TRBJ2-1	-	CASSQDGGGVNEQFF	TGTGCCAGCAGCCAAGACGGCGGGGGGGTTAATGAGCAGTTCTTC
TRBV18	-	TRBJ1-1	once	CASSPGADTEAFF	TGTGCCAGCTCACCAGGGGCGGACACTGAAGCTTTCTTT
TRBV20-1	-	TRBJ2-7	-	CSASETYEQYF	TGCAGTGCATCGGAGACCTACGAGCAGTACTTC
TRBV28	TRBD1	TRBJ2-2	once	CASISLGQGPGELFF	TGTGCCAGCATTTCCTTGGGACAGGGCCCCGGGGAGCTGTTTTTT
TRBV29-1	-	TRBJ1-2	-	CSVGGLGGSYGYTF	TGCAGCGTTGGGGGGCTAGGGGGTTCTTATGGCTACACCTTC
TRBV19	TRBD1	TRBJ1-5	-	CASSPMDRGNQPQHF	TGTGCCAGTAGTCCCATGGACAGGGGAAATCAGCCCCAGCATTTT
TRBV4-1	TRBD2	TRBJ2-1	-	CASSHRASGPFF	TGCGCCAGCAGCCACCGGGCTAGCGGGCCGTTCTTC
TRBV5-1	-	TRBJ1-1	-	CASSSQTVNTEAFF	TGCGCCAGCAGCTCTCAGACAGTGAACACTGAAGCTTTCTTT
TRBV30	-	TRBJ2-7	once	CAWSVKRVYEQYF	TGTGCCTGGAGTGTAAAGAGGGTTTACGAGCAGTACTTC
TRBV6-6	-	TRBJ2-7	-	CASSYSVEYEQYF	TGTGCCAGCAGTTACTCGGTGGAGTACGAGCAGTACTTC
TRBV5-1	TRBD2	TRBJ2-3	-	CASSNGGTSTDTQYF	TGCGCCAGCAGCAACGGGGGGACTAGCACAGATACGCAGTATTTT
TRBV25-1	TRBD1	TRBJ2-7	-	CASSELGQGRQYF	TGTGCCAGCAGTGAATTGGGACAGGGCAGGCAGTACTTC
TRBV20-1	-	TRBJ2-7	-	CSASLDSPYEQYF	TGCAGTGCTAGTCTGGACAGTCCCTACGAGCAGTACTTC
TRBV28	-	TRBJ1-2	-	CASSRTAQWRAYGYTF	TGTGCCAGCAGCCGGACGGCACAGTGGAGGGCATATGGCTACACCTTC
TRBV19	-	TRBJ1-1	-	CASSMGANTEAFF	TGTGCCAGTAGTATGGGGGCAAACACTGAAGCTTTCTTT